Below are 4 T cell receptor beta chains sequenced from a single sample in a study of blood T cell repertoires in COVID-19. Some clones are missing from TCRdb's copy, which holds only in-frame ones; the method was immunoSEQ multiplex PCR. The sample carries 72,000 or so clones, about 85% recorded once. The material sequenced was peripheral blood. All receptors come from a woman over 75 with active or convalescent COVID-19.

A single count supports this clone. This chain uses TRBV28 with TRBJ2-7; tentative D call: TRBD1 (5 bases). Trimming took off 6 bases at V and 7 bases at J, with 16 bases between the two ends. The germline gives CDR1 MDHEN, CDR2 SYDVKM. This CDR3 spans 13 amino acids. This CDR3 reads CASRGATVGEQYF. The CDR3 DNA reads as TGTGCCAGCAGAGGGGCTACCGTGGGGGAGCAGTACTTC.

In its sample, this clone was seen once. This chain links TRBV3-1 (or the pseudogene TRBV3-2) with TRBJ2-5, with 9 bases identical to TRBD2. Germline V gene lookup returns CDR1 LGHDT and CDR2 YNNKEL (reference sequence). The CDR3 covers 14 residues. V gave up 3 bases and J gave up 5 bases; unmatched junction bases: 4. For the CDR3, the DNA is TGTGCCAGCAGCCACGCGGGGGGGCCCGAGACCCAGTACTTC. Translation: CASSHAGGPETQYF.

The chain employs TRBV19 and TRBJ2-2; TRBD2 matches 11 bases. CDR1 is LNHDA, CDR2 SQIVND, per germline (reference sequence). This CDR3 comprises 17 residues. V lost 5 bases and J lost 8; bases outside the gene matches: 13. CDR3 sequence reads: CASSADRLAGTEGELFF. In DNA, the CDR3 is TGTGCCAGTAGTGCCGACCGACTAGCGGGAACTGAGGGGGAGCTGTTTTTT.

The gene calls are TRBV10-3 and TRBJ2-3; possibly TRBD2 for D (7 bases). The CDR3 sequence is 15 residues long. Trimming removed 2 bases at V and 2 bases at J, with 11 bases between. Germline assignment: CDR1 ENHRY and CDR2 SYGVKD. The CDR3, as DNA: TGTGCCATCAGTGAGATGCGGGGGCCCACAGATACGCAGTATTTT. Translated, it gives CAISEMRGPTDTQYF.